This T cell receptor (beta chain) is from a study of neoadjuvant anti-PD-1 for oral cavity cancer (dated by TCRdb to 2020 to 2022). Looking at the study overall: Before curative-intent surgical resection, most patients were given three to four biweekly doses of nivolumab at 3 mg/kg. Patients who did not progress were given a fourth nivolumab dose at about day 43 and had definitive surgical resection on days 50-56. Under RECIST 1.1, a patient counted as a responder if showing complete response, partial response or stable disease, and as a non-responder if showing progression. A 33% response rate was observed in the parent correlative cohort, in which around 12 patients were included.

Results and caveats for the whole study, not just this receptor: After neoadjuvant nivolumab, non-responders showed significantly higher T cell clonality (Gini index) in PBMCs than responders did. Higher pretreatment blood Treg/Th17 ratios correlated with both higher pretreatment blood TCRbeta clonality and lower post-treatment tumor TCRbeta clonality. Only a few patients per response group were included in the TCR analyses, and larger cohorts for validation were called for by the authors.

PBMC libraries used mostly 480 ng of input genomic DNA for deep sequencing, with six replicates per sample. Following the manufacturer's instructions, the team built TCRbeta libraries using the immunoSEQ hsTCRbeta kit. The finished libraries were brought together in one pool at around 3.1 nM, which was then read using an Illumina NovaSeq 6000 S4 flow cell. In the source study's methods: The immunoSEQ Analyzer handled quality control and preprocessing of the raw data. The analysis was limited to productive rearrangements, and each clonotype was defined by a unique CDR3 amino acid sequence. Using the R package tcR, the researchers computed the Gini-Simpson index as their estimate of repertoire clonality. Gini indices were compared with Student's t test, and associations with tumor size change were assessed by Pearson correlation. The source is immuneACCESS, and TCRdb retained only in-frame sequences with V and J called. Part of the clones is not carried over; for the studies checked, unresolved V genes explain less than half of this, and the remainder is unexplained. V and J calls and clone size are copied from that table; D and trimming were computed from the DNA. The sample yields about 68,000 clones; approximately 85% were counted once. In total, the top ten clones hold nearly 3.5% of the sample.

The time point label for this specimen denotes: after neoadjuvant nivolumab, at surgical resection. The patients had newly diagnosed stage II-IVA oral cavity squamous cell carcinoma and had not received any prior systemic or radiation treatment. The cohort was made up of patients with locally advanced, HPV-negative oral cavity squamous cell carcinoma. No culture maintenance or expansion was done, as the peripheral blood mononuclear cells went straight to analysis. The samples were obtained from a longitudinal correlative study of a single-arm phase II trial testing neoadjuvant nivolumab in oral cavity squamous cell carcinoma. Subject-matched pre- and post-treatment PBMCs and tumors from three responders and three non-responders were subjected to genomic DNA-based TCRbeta sequencing. Peripheral blood mononuclear cells were collected once before nivolumab treatment and again after treatment, at the time of surgery. The Maxwell RSC DNA from Cells kit was used to extract genomic DNA from PBMCs.

There are 13 amino acids in the CDR3, from cysteine to phenylalanine inclusive. Only the CDR3 portion is preserved as DNA: 39 bases, with reading frame beginning at the first base. The V and J ends are trimmed by 1 base and 7 bases, leaving 8 bases between them. CDR1 is given as MNHNY and CDR2 as SVGAGI, both from the germline V gene (reference sequence). Details on this clone: The clone's antigen remains unknown. It has no much larger one-base neighbor in the sample; base qualities were not kept.

The chain uses TRBV6-6 and TRBJ1-5, with an unclear D gene assignment. The sequence derives from a person aged 40 to 85 with oral cavity squamous cell carcinoma. This specimen was PBMCs, taken after nivolumab (anti-PD-1) treatment. The nucleotide sequence reads TGTGCCAGCAGTTACTTGGGTGGACAGCCCCAGCATTTT. Translated, it reads CASSYLGGQPQHF.